A single sample is the source of the 26 T cell receptor beta chains below, sequenced in a study of blood T cell repertoires in COVID-19. The data were produced by immunoSEQ multiplex PCR, yet TCRdb's version contains in-frame clones alone and is incomplete. The sample includes approximately 180,000 clones, around 85% of them seen just once. Sequenced sample: peripheral blood. The receptors here all came from a person aged 70 to 79 with COVID-19, enrolled during active disease.

This chain connects TRBV19 to TRBJ1-1, with TRBD1 identical over 11 bases. The germline CDR1 and CDR2 sequences are LNHDA and SQIVND (reference sequence). The CDR3 covers 15 residues. J lost 6 bases, V lost 1 base, and 4 bases had no gene match. CDR3 amino acids: CASSIGTGGAPEAFF. The CDR3 nucleotides are TGTGCCAGTAGTATAGGGACAGGGGGCGCCCCTGAAGCTTTCTTT.

The rearrangement uses TRBV19 and TRBJ2-3; 8 nucleotides agree with TRBD1. The CDR3 is made up of 14 amino acids. The trim removed 4 bases at V and 9 bases at J, leaving 9 bases unmatched. Germline CDR1 is LNHDA and CDR2 is SQIVND (reference sequence). The DNA of the CDR3 is TGTGCCAGTAGTAACATTGGGACAGGTGGCACGCAGTATTTT. The encoded protein is CASSNIGTGGTQYF. Based on the CDR3 plus reference TRBV19 and TRBJ2-3, the full variable domain is DGGITQSPKYLFRKEGQNVTLSCEQNLNHDAMYWYRQDPGQGLRLIYYSQIVNDFQKGDIAEGYSVSREKKESFPLTVTSAQKNPTAFYLCASSNIGTGGTQYFGPGTRLTVL.

The rearrangement uses TRBV4-1 and TRBJ2-3, with TRBD1 identical over 9 bases. From germline, CDR1 is MGHRA and CDR2 YSYEKL. The V segment lost 4 bases and the J segment 1 base; nucleotides outside the gene matches: 3. The CDR3 is made up of 15 amino acids. CDR3: CASSPRTGGTDTQYF. The CDR3, as DNA: TGCGCCAGCAGCCCTCGGACAGGGGGCACAGATACGCAGTATTTT.

The genes are TRBV6-2 or TRBV6-3 and TRBJ2-1, with 12 bases identical to TRBD2. This CDR3 comprises 16 residues. J was trimmed by 6 bases and V by 6 bases; bases with no gene match: 9. Germline CDR1 is MNHEY and CDR2 is SVGEGT. The CDR3 DNA is TGTGCCAGCAGCCAAGGACTAGCGGGATTCGTCAATGAGCAGTTCTTC. Its translation: CASSQGLAGFVNEQFF.

The V call is TRBV29-1, the J call TRBJ2-6; tentative D call: TRBD1 (6 bases). V lost 6 bases to trimming and J lost 0 bases, with 12 bases between them. The CDR3 consists of 15 residues. Looked up from germline, CDR1 is SQVTM and CDR2 is ANQGSEA. The CDR3 reads CSVGDTDSGANVLTF. In DNA, the CDR3 is TGCAGCGTGGGGGACACTGACTCTGGGGCCAACGTCCTGACTTTC.

A few counts support this clone. The genes are TRBV5-1 and TRBJ1-2; TRBD1 agrees at 8 bases. The CDR3 contains 14 residues. V trimming: 3 bases; J trimming: 3 bases; junction bases outside the gene matches: 4. Germline V gene sequence: CDR1 SGHRS, CDR2 YFSETQ. Written as DNA, the CDR3 is TGCGCCAGCAGCTACAGGGGGACGGACTATGGCTACACCTTC. Translation: CASSYRGTDYGYTF.

J is TRBJ1-1 and V is TRBV19; TRBD1 matches 7 bases. The CDR3 length is 15 residues. CDR1 and CDR2 from the germline V gene are LNHDA and SQIVND (reference sequence). Trimming removed 3 bases from V and 1 base from J; junction bases left unmatched: 5. In DNA, the CDR3 is TGTGCCAGTAGTATGGGGGACAGAGCGAACACTGAAGCTTTCTTT. This gives the protein CASSMGDRANTEAFF.

CDR3 sequence reads: CASSSLGQPREQYF. The CDR3 region has the DNA TGTGCCAGCAGTTCCCTAGGACAGCCTCGCGAGCAGTACTTC. The chain is built from TRBV6-4 and TRBJ2-7; D is perhaps TRBD1 (6 bases). Germline CDR1 is MRHNA and CDR2 is SNTAGT. CDR3 length: 14 residues. Between the trimmed V and J ends, which lost 5 bases and 6 bases, there was a span of 17 bases.

V and J are TRBV19 and TRBJ1-5; D not resolved. Per the germline V gene, CDR1 is LNHDA and CDR2 is SQIVND (reference sequence). Deletions cut 6 bases from V and 2 bases from J, with 11 bases between. CDR3 length: 14 residues. Here the CDR3 DNA reads TGTGCCAGTAGCCGGGATTTTCGCAATCAGCCCCAGCATTTT. As protein: CASSRDFRNQPQHF.

The chain recombines TRBV19 with TRBJ2-7, with TRBD1 matching 8 bases. CDR3 length equals 15 residues. Germline lookup yields CDR1 LNHDA and CDR2 SQIVND (reference sequence). Germline trimming cut 5 bases from V and 0 bases from J; bases unmatched to any gene: 6. This chain's CDR3 is CASSLAGTGSYEQYF. The CDR3 DNA reads TGTGCCAGTAGTCTCGCCGGGACAGGCTCCTACGAGCAGTACTTC.

The chain is built from TRBV6-6 and TRBJ2-7; no reliable D call. With 2 bases removed from V and 2 bases from J, the gap between germline ends came to 13 bases. The CDR3 consists of 15 residues. Germline assignment: CDR1 MNHNY and CDR2 SVGAGI (reference sequence). In nucleotides, the CDR3 is TGTGCCAGCAGTTACGCTTCCGCCCTAGCCTACGAGCAGTACTTC. This gives the protein CASSYASALAYEQYF.

The rearrangement joins TRBV10-2 to TRBJ2-1; the match to TRBD1 covers 7 bases. V dropped 7 bases and J dropped 7; count of bases not matched to a gene: 10. The CDR3 has 14 amino acids. Germline V CDR1 and CDR2: WSHSY, SAAADI. The CDR3 here is CASKTRTGENEQFF. As DNA, the CDR3 is TGCGCCAGCAAAACTAGGACAGGCGAAAATGAGCAGTTCTTC.

J is TRBJ1-2 and V is TRBV2; 7 bases are a match to TRBD1. The CDR3 covers 14 residues. V lost 6 bases to trimming and J lost 6 bases; unmatched junction nucleotides: 10. Germline V gene data show CDR1 as SNHLY and CDR2 as FYNNEI. In DNA, the CDR3 is TGTGCCAGCAGCGCGGACAGGACCGGTCATGGCTACACCTTC. Encoded protein: CASSADRTGHGYTF.

The table lists this clone with a count of one. The chain uses TRBV6-5 and TRBJ1-2; D is unresolved. Trimming took off 6 bases at V and 2 bases at J, with 10 bases between the two ends. This CDR3 region has 13 residues. CDR1 is MNHEY and CDR2 is SVGAGI in the germline V gene. The CDR3 DNA reads as TGTGCCAGCAGCAAGACACCGAACTATGGCTACACCTTC. Encoded protein: CASSKTPNYGYTF.

The chain employs TRBV19 and TRBJ2-7; 8 nucleotides align to TRBD1. The CDR3 is made up of 13 amino acids. Per the germline V gene, CDR1 is LNHDA and CDR2 is SQIVND (reference sequence). Unmatched junction bases numbered 2, after V lost 5 bases and J lost 2 bases. CDR3 bases: TGTGCCAGTAGTCCACAGGGGGCCTACGAGCAGTACTTC. This translates into CASSPQGAYEQYF.

The rearrangement uses TRBV3-1 (or the pseudogene TRBV3-2) and TRBJ2-6, with TRBD2 as a possible D gene (5 bases). CDR3 length equals 14 residues. V gave up 6 bases and J gave up 0 bases, with 6 bases separating them. CDR1 and CDR2 from the germline V gene are LGHDT and YNNKEL (reference sequence). CDR3 region: CASRLVSGANVLTF. The CDR3 region has the DNA TGTGCCAGCAGACTAGTCTCTGGGGCCAACGTCCTGACTTTC.

The genes are TRBV9 and TRBJ2-2; tentatively, D is TRBD1 (6 bases). The V and J ends lost 6 bases and 5 bases respectively, with 11 bases between them. The CDR3 is made up of 13 amino acids. CDR1 SGDLS and CDR2 YYNGEE come from the germline V gene. The CDR3 loop is CASTQGTTGELFF. The CDR3 DNA is TGTGCCAGCACTCAGGGGACGACCGGGGAGCTGTTTTTT.

This sequence joins TRBV20-1 and TRBJ1-4; D remains unclear. This CDR3 is 11 amino acids long. V was shortened by 7 bases and J by 15 bases, with 18 bases between the two germline ends. Germline V gives CDR1 DFQATT, CDR2 SNEGSKA (reference sequence). CDR3 bases: TGCAGTGTTGACACTGTTCGGGAGTTGTTTTTT. The encoded protein is CSVDTVRELFF.

The V call is TRBV6-1, the J call TRBJ1-5; D is unclear. Germline V CDR1 and CDR2: MNHNS, SASEGT. The CDR3 is 12 amino acids. V was pared by 6 bases and J by 10 bases, with 13 bases between. CDR3 loop: CASRADGTPQHF. In DNA form, the CDR3 reads TGTGCCAGCAGAGCGGACGGAACACCCCAGCATTTT.

The CDR3 region is CASSLTGGPTGELFF. DNA of the CDR3: TGTGCCAGCAGCTTAACGGGGGGTCCAACCGGGGAGCTGTTTTTT. This chain joins TRBV5-6 and TRBJ2-2, with 7 positions matching TRBD2. V was pared by 2 bases and J by 5 bases, with 6 bases of the junction left unmatched. Per the germline V gene, CDR1 is SGHDT and CDR2 is YYEEEE. The CDR3 has 15 residues.

The chain couples TRBV5-1 to TRBJ2-7; 13 positions agree with TRBD2. This CDR3 has 18 residues. The trim removed 0 bases at V and 0 bases at J, leaving 6 bases unmatched. Looked up from germline, CDR1 is SGHRS and CDR2 is YFSETQ. Here the CDR3 reads CASSLGLAGGPSSYEQYF. For the CDR3, the DNA is TGCGCCAGCAGCTTGGGACTAGCGGGGGGCCCTAGCTCCTACGAGCAGTACTTC.

V and J are TRBV24-1 and TRBJ1-5, with D perhaps TRBD1 (6 bases). V was cut by 5 bases and J by 1 base, with 8 bases left in between. The V gene's germline CDR1 is KGHDR and CDR2 SFDVKD. This CDR3 region has 14 residues. CDR3 nucleotides: TGTGCCACCAGTGGACAGGCGAGCAATCAGCCCCAGCATTTT. This gives the protein CATSGQASNQPQHF.

The chain has TRBV19 and TRBJ2-7, with 9 bases lining up with TRBD1. The CDR3 sequence is 16 residues long. The germline gives CDR1 LNHDA, CDR2 SQIVND (reference sequence). The V and J ends lost 5 bases and 3 bases, in that order; junction bases with no gene match: 11. This CDR3 is CASSLIQGARLYEQYF. Here the CDR3 DNA reads TGTGCCAGTAGTCTAATACAGGGGGCTAGACTCTACGAGCAGTACTTC.

The chain has TRBV5-4 and TRBJ2-7; a weak D match, TRBD2 (6 bases). This CDR3 has 13 residues. V gave up 4 bases and J gave up 4 bases, with 12 bases separating them. Germline V lookup: CDR1 SGHNT, CDR2 YYREEE (reference sequence). CDR3 loop: CASSAAGTYEQYF. The CDR3 DNA is TGTGCCAGCAGCGCCGCAGGGACTTACGAGCAGTACTTC.

V gene TRBV6-1 combines with J gene TRBJ2-1, with 7 bases identical to TRBD2. V lost 6 bases to trimming and J lost 0 bases; unmatched junction nucleotides: 8. CDR1 and CDR2 (germline): MNHNS, SASEGT. The CDR3 loop spans 16 amino acids. The CDR3 bases are TGTGCCAGCAGGGAACTAGCGCGCAGCTCCTACAATGAGCAGTTCTTC. Amino acid sequence: CASRELARSSYNEQFF.

V usage is TRBV13 and J usage is TRBJ2-2, with D maybe TRBD1 (6 bases). Trimming left V 7 bases short and J 2 bases short, with 14 bases between. CDR3 size: 15 residues. Germline values: CDR1 PRHDT, CDR2 FYEKMQ (reference sequence). Here the CDR3 DNA reads TGTGCCAGCACCACGGGACACGAAAACACCGGGGAGCTGTTTTTT. Encoded protein: CASTTGHENTGELFF.